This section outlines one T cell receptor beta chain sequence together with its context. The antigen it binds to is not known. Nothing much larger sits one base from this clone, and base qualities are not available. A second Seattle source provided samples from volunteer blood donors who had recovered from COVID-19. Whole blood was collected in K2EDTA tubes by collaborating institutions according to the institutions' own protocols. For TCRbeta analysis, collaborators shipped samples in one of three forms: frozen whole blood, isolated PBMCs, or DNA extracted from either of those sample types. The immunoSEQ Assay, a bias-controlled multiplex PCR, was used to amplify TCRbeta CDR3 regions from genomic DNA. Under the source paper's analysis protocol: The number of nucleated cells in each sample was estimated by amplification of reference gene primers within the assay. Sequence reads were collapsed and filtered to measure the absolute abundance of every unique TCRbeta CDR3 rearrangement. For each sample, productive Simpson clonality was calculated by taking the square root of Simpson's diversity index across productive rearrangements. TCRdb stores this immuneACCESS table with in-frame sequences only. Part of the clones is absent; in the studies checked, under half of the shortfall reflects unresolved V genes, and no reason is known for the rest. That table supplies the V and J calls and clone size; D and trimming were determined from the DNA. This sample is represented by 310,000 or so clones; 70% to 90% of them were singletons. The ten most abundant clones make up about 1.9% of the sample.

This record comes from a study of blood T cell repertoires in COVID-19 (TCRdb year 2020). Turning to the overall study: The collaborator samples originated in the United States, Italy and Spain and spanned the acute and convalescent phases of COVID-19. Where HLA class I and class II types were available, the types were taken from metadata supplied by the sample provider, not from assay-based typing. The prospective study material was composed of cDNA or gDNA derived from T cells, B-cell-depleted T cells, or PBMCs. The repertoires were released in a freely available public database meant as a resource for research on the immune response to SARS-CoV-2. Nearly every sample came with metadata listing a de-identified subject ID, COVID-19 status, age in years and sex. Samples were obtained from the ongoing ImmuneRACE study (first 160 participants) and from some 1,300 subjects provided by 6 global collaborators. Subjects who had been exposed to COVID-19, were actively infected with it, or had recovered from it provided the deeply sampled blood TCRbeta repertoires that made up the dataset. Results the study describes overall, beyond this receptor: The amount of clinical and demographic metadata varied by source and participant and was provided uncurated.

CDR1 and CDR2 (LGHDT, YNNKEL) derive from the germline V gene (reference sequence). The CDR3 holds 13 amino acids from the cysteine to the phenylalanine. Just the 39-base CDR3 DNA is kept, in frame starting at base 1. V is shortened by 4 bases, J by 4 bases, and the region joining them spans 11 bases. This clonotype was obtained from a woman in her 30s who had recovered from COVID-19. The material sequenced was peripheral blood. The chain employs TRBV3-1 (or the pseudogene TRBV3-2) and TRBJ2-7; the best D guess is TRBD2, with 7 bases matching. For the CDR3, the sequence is CASSLGRGYEQYF. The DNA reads TGTGCCAGCAGCCTGGGGAGGGGGTACGAGCAGTACTTC.